This T cell receptor (beta chain) was found in a study of post-analysis software for immune sequencing data. Whole-study results and caveats: Normalized Chao1 diversity was significantly reduced in patients versus controls. Strong co-clustering by F measure was seen for same-batch samples.

Built from TCR beta cDNA, the libraries had unique molecular identifiers in them. Roughly 0.5 million cDNA molecules were obtained from roughly 0.93 to 9.6 million T cells. TCRdb processed the PCR reads anew with MiXCR; each CDR3 protein has one entry. The sample consists of approximately 730,000 distinct CDR3 sequences, 40% to 55% of them appearing once. Details on this clonotype: The antigen remains undetermined.

The sequence came from a girl between 5 and 17 years old with multiple sclerosis. Input material: blood.

This CDR3 reads CASAQGDANNQPQHF. In DNA form, the CDR3 reads TGTGCCAGCGCCCAAGGGGACGCAAACAATCAGCCCCAGCATTTT. The genes are TRBV27 and TRBJ1-5; TRBD1 might be the D (5 bases). Per the germline V gene, CDR1 is MNHEY and CDR2 is SMNVEV (reference sequence). The V gene lost 8 bases and the J gene lost 3 bases, with 17 bases spanning the gap. The CDR3 is 15 amino acids.